This T cell receptor beta chain originates from a study of control samples from healthy donors and cancer patients. This table comes from immunoSEQ multiplex PCR, and its TCRdb copy is limited to in-frame clones, with some not included. The sample lists approximately 52,000 clones, over 75% occurring once. This CDR3 contains 15 residues. The V gene's germline CDR1 is LGHDT and CDR2 YNNKEL (reference sequence). V lost 2 bases, J lost 0 bases, and 8 bases lay in between. The sample taken for sequencing was blood. The chain combines TRBV3-1 (or the pseudogene TRBV3-2) with TRBJ2-1; no clear D gene. The source is a man in his fifties in good health. The chain's CDR3 is CASSQMRSSYNEQFF. In DNA, the CDR3 is TGTGCCAGCAGCCAAATGCGGAGCTCCTACAATGAGCAGTTCTTC.